Sequencing of this T cell receptor beta chain was carried out in a study of T-cell memory formation after mild COVID-19. This clonotype was seen ten or more times. The antigen is not known. Study results and limitations: Day 15 to 85 contractors were CD4/CD8 balanced; later expanders leaned CD4+.

Each CDR3 protein is one row after TCRdb ran MiXCR on the 5' RACE reads. The data contain more than 250,000 distinct CDR3 sequences, around 15% of them singletons. Germline CDR1 reads SGHTA; CDR2 reads FQGNSA. This CDR3 spans 13 amino acids. Trimming removed 3 bases at V and 0 bases at J, with 2 bases between. The V gene is TRBV7-2, the J gene TRBJ2-2; D call uncertain. The sequencing input was PBMCs or a T cell subset sorted from them (not recorded which). The clonotype originates from a man younger than 35 who had mild COVID-19 (a few samples of this study predate the infection). Cell type and time point are not known. The chain's CDR3 is CASSFTNTGELFF. The CDR3, as DNA: TGTGCCAGCAGCTTCACGAACACCGGGGAGCTGTTTTTT.